The 12 T cell receptor beta chains presented below share a single source sample, sequenced in a study of technical replicates of blood from a handful of donors. Assay used: immunoSEQ multiplex PCR; TCRdb lists only in-frame clones, some missing. The sample carries roughly 51,000 clones, around 93% recorded once. Material: PBMCs. The receptors originated from a human donor in good health. Some clones in this sample may be carry-over from other donors' samples.

The CDR3 DNA follows: TGTGCCAGCAGCAAAGGAGTGGACCGGGAGAGAGAAGAGACCCAGTACTTC. Translation gives CASSKGVDREREETQYF. This chain uses TRBV21-1 with TRBJ2-5; TRBD2 reflects the table's D call only, with no check against the DNA. TRBV21-1 is a pseudogene. The CDR3 is made up of 17 amino acids.

The V call is TRBV6-4, the J call TRBJ2-1; 10 bases align to TRBD1. V dropped 0 bases and J dropped 9; count of bases not matched to a gene: 8. Germline V CDR1 and CDR2: MRHNA, SNTAGT. The CDR3 sequence is 16 residues long. The CDR3 DNA reads as TGTGCCAGCAGTGACTCGACAGGGGGCAAAGGGAGTGAGCAGTTCTTC. The encoded protein is CASSDSTGGKGSEQFF.

V and J are TRBV6-5 and TRBJ2-7; no definite D call. From germline, CDR1 is MNHEY and CDR2 SVGAGI. The V and J ends lost 2 bases and 3 bases respectively, with 8 bases between them. The CDR3 has 13 residues. Here the CDR3 reads CASSYSPSYEQYF. The CDR3, as DNA: TGTGCCAGCAGTTACAGCCCAAGCTACGAGCAGTACTTC.

This clone is medium-sized in the sample. V is TRBV19 and J is TRBJ1-1; 7 positions match TRBD1. Germline-derived CDR1 and CDR2 are LNHDA and SQIVND (reference sequence). The CDR3 is 16 residues long. V was pared by 2 bases and J by 0 bases, with 6 bases of the junction left unmatched. In nucleotides, the CDR3 is TGTGCCAGTAGTATAATCGTGGACAGGATGAACACTGAAGCTTTCTTT. This encodes CASSIIVDRMNTEAFF.

The chain combines TRBV9 with TRBJ2-1; 10 bases fit TRBD1. Trimming removed 4 bases from V and 0 bases from J; junction bases left unmatched: 7. The CDR3 is made up of 17 amino acids. The germline CDR1 and CDR2 sequences are SGDLS and YYNGEE. The chain's CDR3 is CASSPRGTGVSYNEQFF. The CDR3 DNA follows: TGTGCCAGCAGCCCTAGAGGGACAGGGGTCTCCTACAATGAGCAGTTCTTC.

V is TRBV7-8 and J is TRBJ1-1; TRBD1 is a possible D gene (5 bases). The CDR3 is 11 amino acids. The germline V gene has CDR1 SGHVS and CDR2 FQNEAQ. V gave up 3 bases and J gave up 7 bases, with 6 bases separating them. The CDR3 DNA follows: TGTGCCAGCAGCTTGGGGGGTGAAGCTTTCTTT. It is translated as CASSLGGEAFF.

The chain links TRBV7-2 to TRBJ1-2; 10 bases line up with TRBD1. The CDR3 runs 16 residues. Germline V gene sequence: CDR1 SGHTA, CDR2 FQGNSA. The ends lost 4 bases at V and 4 bases at J; junction bases unmatched: 9. In DNA form, the CDR3 reads TGTGCCAGCAGCTCCAACCCCGGACAGGGGGGCTATGGCTACACCTTC. It encodes CASSSNPGQGGYGYTF.

This clone was counted a single time. The CDR3 DNA sequence: TGTGCCAGCAGATCCCGGACAGGAGCCGTCTACGAGCAGTACTTC. It yields the protein CASRSRTGAVYEQYF. V is TRBV6-5 and J is TRBJ2-7; 7 bases map to TRBD1. Trimming at V came to 6 bases and at J to 3 bases, leaving 11 bases not matched to a gene. CDR1 is MNHEY, CDR2 SVGAGI, per germline. This CDR3 is 15 amino acids long.

The rearrangement joins TRBV5-4 to TRBJ2-7; weak D call: TRBD2 (6 bases). The V gene's germline CDR1 is SGHNT and CDR2 YYREEE (reference sequence). The CDR3 is 14 amino acids. V was pared by 3 bases and J by 2 bases, with 12 bases between. This CDR3 is CASSSGLQPYEQYF. DNA of the CDR3: TGTGCCAGCAGCTCAGGACTACAACCCTACGAGCAGTACTTC.

A few counts support this clone. V gene TRBV10-1 combines with J gene TRBJ1-6, with TRBD1 as a possible D gene (6 bases). This CDR3 has 14 amino acids. CDR1 is WNHNN, CDR2 SYGVQD, per germline (reference sequence). Trimming took off 6 bases at V and 5 bases at J, with 11 bases between the two ends. CDR3 loop: CASRVRTDNSPLHF. For the CDR3, the DNA is TGCGCCAGCAGAGTAAGGACAGATAATTCACCCCTCCACTTT.

The chain is built from TRBV7-6 and TRBJ2-3; 12 bases line up with TRBD2. The V gene end was trimmed by 4 bases and the J gene end by 2 bases; junction bases not matched to a gene: 10. CDR1 is SGHVS and CDR2 is FNYEAQ in the germline V gene. This CDR3 comprises 18 residues. The CDR3 coding sequence is TGTGCCAGCAGCTCCCTCCCTAGCGGGGGGGTGAACACAGATACGCAGTATTTT. Protein product: CASSSLPSGGVNTDTQYF.

The chain recombines TRBV4-3 with TRBJ2-1; D uncertain. CDR1 and CDR2 from the germline V gene are LGHNA and YSLEER. V shed 0 bases and J shed 5 bases, with 11 bases lying between them. The length of the CDR3 is 15 residues. The CDR3, as DNA: TGCGCCAGCAGCCAAGATAGCTTGTCCAACAATGAGCAGTTCTTC. The encoded protein is CASSQDSLSNNEQFF.